This entry features one TCR beta chain sequence. These data belong to a study of T-cell reconstitution after alpha-beta-depleted transplantation in children. TCRbeta library construction was performed incorporating unique molecular identifiers. One entry per CDR3 protein, called by TCRdb with MiXCR from the PCR reads. The sample contains a few hundred thousand distinct CDR3 sequences, around 17% of which appear only once. Sequenced here: PBMCs from the stem cell graft donor, sampled from the stem cell graft. The receptor comes from a human donor who donated a stem cell graft to a child with acute lymphoblastic leukemia.

Written as DNA, the CDR3 is TGTGCCAGCAGTGAATCCGGGACAGAAAAGCTGTTTTTT. It specifies CASSESGTEKLFF. The chain is built from TRBV25-1 and TRBJ2-2; 7 bases are shared with TRBD1. Germline V lookup: CDR1 MGHDK, CDR2 SYGVNS. V trimming: 1 base; J trimming: 12 bases; junction bases outside the gene matches: 5. The CDR3 loop spans 13 amino acids.